This T cell receptor beta chain appears in the sequencing data of a study of T cells after yellow fever vaccination. There are many counts of this clonotype. V lost 5 bases, J lost 4 bases, and 21 bases lay in between. The CDR3 loop spans 17 amino acids. Germline loops: CDR1 DFQATT, CDR2 SNEGSKA (reference sequence). A universal primer site and UMIs were added as TCR cDNA was made by 5'RACE template switching. One entry per CDR3 protein results from TCRdb running MiXCR on the 5' RACE reads. This sample has some 110,000 distinct CDR3 sequences, with 7.2% found just once. The chain is built from TRBV20-1 and TRBJ2-6; maybe TRBD2 (6 bases). Sequenced here: CD4+ T cells sorted from PBMCs, sampled around 45 days after the first yellow fever vaccination. The sequence was obtained from a man between 18 and 29 years old who received the YFV17D yellow fever vaccine. CDR3 residues: CSAPRDWGTAGANVLTF. The CDR3 DNA sequence: TGCAGTGCTCCCAGGGACTGGGGGACGGCCGGGGCCAACGTCCTGACTTTC.